The rows below give T cell receptor beta chains drawn from one sample of a study of neurological immune-mediated disorders. TCRdb ran MiXCR on the 5' RACE reads and lists one entry per CDR3 protein. This repertoire shows approximately 36,000 distinct CDR3 sequences, 3% to 3.5% found once; its top ten account for approximately 7.5%. The sequenced sample was PBMCs. All receptors derive from an older woman with multiple sclerosis. CDR3s include the opening cysteine and the closing phenylalanine or tryptophan. D genes are given only for firm matches. Clone size is not always given. Where it is, it says once, few, many or a class for expanded clones.

many,-,TRBJ1-5,TRBV6-6,CASNRGDSNQPQHF,TGTGCCAGTAATAGAGGGGACAGCAATCAGCCCCAGCATTTT
many,-,TRBJ2-1,TRBV24-1,CATSDPGGDKTYNEQFF,TGTGCCACCAGTGACCCTGGGGGGGACAAGACCTACAATGAGCAGTTCTTC
many,TRBD2,TRBJ2-7,TRBV7-9,CASSPMGGGGSYEQYF,TGTGCCAGCAGTCCGATGGGTGGCGGGGGCTCCTACGAGCAGTACTTC
many,-,TRBJ1-2,TRBV20-1,CSARGGKNYGYTF,TGCAGTGCTAGAGGGGGGAAAAACTATGGCTACACCTTC
many,TRBD2,TRBJ2-5,TRBV20-1,CSASVAGEETQYF,TGCAGTGCTAGTGTTGCGGGAGAAGAGACCCAGTACTTC
many,-,TRBJ1-1,TRBV29-1,CSVEGGGLTNTEAFF,TGCAGCGTTGAAGGGGGGGGTCTTACGAACACTGAAGCTTTCTTT
many,TRBD1,TRBJ1-4,TRBV6-2/TRBV6-3,CASRRGQDEKLFF,TGTGCCAGCAGAAGAGGACAGGATGAAAAACTGTTTTTT
many,-,TRBJ1-5,TRBV9,CASGSGSNQPQHF,TGTGCCAGCGGATCAGGGAGCAATCAGCCCCAGCATTTT
-,-,TRBJ1-1,TRBV5-1,CASKGQSSNTEALF,TGCGCCAGCAAAGGACAGTCCTCGAACACTGAAGCTCTCTTT
few,TRBD1,TRBJ1-1,TRBV5-1,CASRKGQGGPNTEAFF,TGCGCCAGCAGAAAGGGACAGGGAGGCCCGAACACTGAAGCTTTCTTT
-,-,TRBJ1-2,TRBV6-1,CASSEDWTPGNYGYTF,TGTGCCAGCAGTGAAGATTGGACCCCTGGAAACTATGGCTACACCTTC
many,TRBD1,TRBJ1-1,TRBV5-1,CASSPDRDRGSEAFF,TGCGCCAGCAGCCCGGACCGGGACAGGGGGAGTGAAGCTTTCTTT